Given below is one TCR beta chain in context. Trimming stripped 0 bases from V and 3 bases from J, with 16 bases between. This CDR3 comprises 16 residues. Germline values: CDR1 SGHRS, CDR2 YFSETQ. These data come from a study of shared clonotypes between healthy human individuals. The data were produced by immunoSEQ multiplex PCR, yet TCRdb's version contains in-frame clones alone and is incomplete. The table lists fewer than 650,000 clones, just over 75% of them singletons. Those who donated, Caucasian adults without exception, all lived in Nashville, Tennessee. The rearrangement uses TRBV5-1 and TRBJ2-7, with a weak D call TRBD2 (6 bases). The receptor's source is a woman aged 40 to 50 in good health. Some clones in this sample may be carry-over from other donors' samples. Material: PBMCs. The CDR3 DNA reads TGCGCCAGCAGCTTGGTGCCAGCGGGTTCTTTCTACGAGCAGTACTTC. As protein: CASSLVPAGSFYEQYF.